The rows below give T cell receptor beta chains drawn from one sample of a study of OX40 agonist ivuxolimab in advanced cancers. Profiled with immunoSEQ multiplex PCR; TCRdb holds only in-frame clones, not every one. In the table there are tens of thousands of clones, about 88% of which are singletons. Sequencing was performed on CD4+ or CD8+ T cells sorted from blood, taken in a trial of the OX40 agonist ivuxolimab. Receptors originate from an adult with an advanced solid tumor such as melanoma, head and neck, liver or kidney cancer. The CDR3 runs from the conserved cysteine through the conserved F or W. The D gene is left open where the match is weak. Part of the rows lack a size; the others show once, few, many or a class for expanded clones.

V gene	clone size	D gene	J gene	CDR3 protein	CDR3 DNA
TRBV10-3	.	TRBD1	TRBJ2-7	CAISTPGQGVYEQYF	TGTGCCATCAGTACACCGGGACAGGGGGTCTACGAGCAGTACTTC
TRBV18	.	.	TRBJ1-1	CASSPRGRTQNTEAFF	TGTGCCAGCTCACCACGGGGGCGGACACAAAACACTGAAGCTTTCTTT
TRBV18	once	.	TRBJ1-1	CASSPVRGENTEAFF	TGTGCCAGCTCACCCGTCCGGGGGGAGAACACTGAAGCTTTCTTT
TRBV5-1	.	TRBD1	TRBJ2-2	CASSPGDRDTGELFF	TGCGCCAGCAGCCCGGGGGACAGGGACACCGGGGAGCTGTTTTTT
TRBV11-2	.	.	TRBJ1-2	CASKRGLRYGYTF	TGTGCCAGCAAGAGAGGGTTGCGCTATGGCTACACCTTC
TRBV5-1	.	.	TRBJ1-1	CASSPDSALTEAFF	TGCGCCAGCAGCCCGGACAGCGCCCTAACTGAAGCTTTCTTT
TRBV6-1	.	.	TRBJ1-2	CASSTDNYGYTF	TGTGCCAGCAGTACGGATAACTATGGCTACACCTTC
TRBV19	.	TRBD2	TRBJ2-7	CASSTVSGGRYEQYF	TGTGCCAGTAGTACCGTCAGCGGGGGGAGGTACGAGCAGTACTTC
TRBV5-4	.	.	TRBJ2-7	CASSSQGQYEQYF	TGTGCCAGCAGCTCGCAAGGGCAATACGAGCAGTACTTC
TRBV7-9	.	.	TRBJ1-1	CSSTGGAEAFF	TGTAGTTCGACGGGAGGGGCTGAAGCTTTCTTT
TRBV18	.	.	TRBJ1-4	CASSRGTGTATNEKLFF	TGTGCCAGCTCTAGGGGAACAGGCACTGCAACTAATGAAAAACTGTTTTTT
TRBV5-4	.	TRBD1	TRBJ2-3	CASSSLNRGSDTQYF	TGTGCCAGCAGCTCCCTAAACAGGGGTTCAGATACGCAGTATTTT
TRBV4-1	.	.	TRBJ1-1	CASSLRTGNAEAFF	TGCGCCAGCAGCCTCCGGACGGGGAATGCTGAAGCTTTCTTT
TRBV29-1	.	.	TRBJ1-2	CSVEDRRATF	TGCAGCGTTGAAGATCGCAGGGCGACGTTC
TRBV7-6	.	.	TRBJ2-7	CASSLAGRTTSYEQYF	TGTGCCAGCAGCTTAGCGGGGAGGACCACCTCCTACGAGCAGTACTTC
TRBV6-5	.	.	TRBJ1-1	CASYWNTEAFF	TGTGCCAGCTATTGGAACACTGAAGCTTTCTTT
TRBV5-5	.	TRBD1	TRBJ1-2	CASSIPTGGAGYGYTF	TGTGCCAGCAGCATACCGACAGGGGGCGCCGGCTATGGCTACACCTTC
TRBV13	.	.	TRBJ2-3	CASSLGTADRTDTQYF	TGTGCCAGCAGCTTAGGGACAGCGGACCGCACAGATACGCAGTATTTT
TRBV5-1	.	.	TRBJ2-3	CASSLDGTDTQYF	TGCGCCAGCAGCTTGGATGGCACAGATACGCAGTATTTT
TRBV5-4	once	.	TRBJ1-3	CASSLGVSRQASSGNTIYF	TGTGCCAGCAGCTTGGGGGTTTCTAGACAGGCAAGCTCTGGAAACACCATATATTTT
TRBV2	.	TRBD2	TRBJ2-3	CASSQNGAPSGGALDTQYF	TGTGCCAGCAGCCAAAATGGGGCCCCTAGCGGGGGGGCCTTAGATACGCAGTATTTT
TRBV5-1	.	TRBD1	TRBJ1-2	CASSFGTGTVGYTF	TGCGCCAGCAGCTTCGGGACAGGGACGGTTGGCTACACCTTC
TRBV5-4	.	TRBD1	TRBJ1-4	CASSSGQGRGEKLFF	TGTGCCAGCAGCTCCGGACAGGGGAGGGGTGAAAAACTGTTTTTT
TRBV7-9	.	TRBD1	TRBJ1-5	CASSWGQGVSGNQPQHF	TGTGCCAGCAGTTGGGGACAGGGGGTCTCAGGTAATCAGCCCCAGCATTTT
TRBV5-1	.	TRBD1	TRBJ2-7	CASSLGQGFYEQYF	TGCGCCAGCAGCTTGGGACAGGGATTCTACGAGCAGTACTTC
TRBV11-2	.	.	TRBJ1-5	CASSLVAGVNQPQHF	TGTGCCAGCAGCTTAGTCGCAGGTGTTAATCAGCCCCAGCATTTT
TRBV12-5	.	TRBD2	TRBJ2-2	CASGLGASGANTGELFF	TGTGCTAGTGGTTTAGGGGCTAGCGGGGCGAACACCGGGGAGCTGTTTTTT
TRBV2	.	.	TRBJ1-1	CASSEGSLGLGTEAFF	TGTGCCAGCAGTGAGGGCAGTCTGGGTCTGGGGACTGAAGCTTTCTTT
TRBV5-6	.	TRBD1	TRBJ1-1	CASSIRQGRKDTEAFF	TGTGCCAGCAGCATCCGACAGGGGAGAAAGGACACTGAAGCTTTCTTT
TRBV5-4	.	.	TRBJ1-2	CASSFGTSPYGYTF	TGTGCCAGCAGCTTCGGGACCAGTCCTTATGGCTACACCTTC
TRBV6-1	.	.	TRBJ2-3	CASVGLTNTDTQYF	TGTGCCAGCGTGGGACTGACAAACACAGATACGCAGTATTTT
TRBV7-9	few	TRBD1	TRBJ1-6	CASSLGRQGSPLHF	TGTGCCAGCAGCTTAGGACGACAGGGTTCACCCCTCCACTTT
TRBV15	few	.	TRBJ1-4	CATSNLGTKKLFF	TGTGCCACCAGCAATTTAGGGACCAAAAAACTGTTTTTT
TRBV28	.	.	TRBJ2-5	CASRTKETQYF	TGTGCCAGCAGAACGAAAGAGACCCAGTACTTC
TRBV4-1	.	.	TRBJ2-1	CASSARRQDNEQFF	TGCGCCAGCAGCGCCAGAAGGCAAGACAATGAGCAGTTCTTC
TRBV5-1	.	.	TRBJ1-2	CASSLEGNYGYTF	TGCGCCAGCAGCTTGGAAGGGAACTATGGCTACACCTTC
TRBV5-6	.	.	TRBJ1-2	CASSLAGRNYGYTF	TGTGCCAGCAGCTTGGCTGGCAGAAACTATGGCTACACCTTC
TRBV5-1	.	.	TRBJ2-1	CASSFSPQGSAEQFF	TGCGCCAGCAGCTTTTCTCCGCAGGGGTCGGCTGAGCAGTTCTTC
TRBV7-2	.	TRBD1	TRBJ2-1	CASSWTGGRDEQFF	TGTGCCAGCAGTTGGACAGGGGGTAGGGATGAGCAGTTCTTC
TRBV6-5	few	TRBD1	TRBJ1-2	CATQPRTGAVYGYTF	TGTGCCACCCAACCCAGGACAGGGGCGGTCTATGGCTACACCTTC
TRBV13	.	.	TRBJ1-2	CASSSGAGYGYTF	TGTGCCAGCAGCTCGGGAGCGGGCTATGGCTACACCTTC
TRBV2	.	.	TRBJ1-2	CASTYAPDGNGYTF	TGTGCCAGCACCTACGCCCCGGACGGAAATGGCTACACCTTC
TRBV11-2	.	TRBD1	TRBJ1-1	CASSPQNRGHTEAFF	TGTGCCAGCAGCCCTCAAAACAGGGGTCACACTGAAGCTTTCTTT
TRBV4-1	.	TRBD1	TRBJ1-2	CASSQTTGDYGYTF	TGCGCCAGCAGCCAAACGACAGGGGACTATGGCTACACCTTC
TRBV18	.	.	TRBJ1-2	CASSPARDYGYTF	TGTGCCAGCTCACCGGCAAGGGACTATGGCTACACCTTC
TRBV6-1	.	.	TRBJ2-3	CASSSQGGGTDTQYF	TGTGCCAGCAGTTCGCAGGGAGGAGGCACAGATACGCAGTATTTT
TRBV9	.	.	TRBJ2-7	CASSVGGTAEQYF	TGTGCCAGCAGCGTAGGCGGGACAGCGGAGCAGTACTTC
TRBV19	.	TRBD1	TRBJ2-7	CASSTGDSSYEQYF	TGTGCCAGTAGTACCGGGGACAGCTCCTACGAGCAGTACTTC
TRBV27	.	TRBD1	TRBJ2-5	CASSSPGQGRETQYF	TGTGCCAGCAGTTCACCGGGACAGGGGAGGGAGACCCAGTACTTC
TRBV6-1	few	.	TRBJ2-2	CASSEKGDTGELFF	TGTGCCAGCAGTGAAAAGGGAGACACCGGGGAGCTGTTTTTT
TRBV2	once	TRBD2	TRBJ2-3	CASWAGDTDTQYF	TGTGCCAGCTGGGCGGGGGACACAGATACGCAGTATTTT
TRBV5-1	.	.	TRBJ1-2	CASSLREGPGQRSGYTF	TGCGCCAGCAGCTTACGGGAGGGACCGGGACAAAGAAGTGGCTACACCTTC
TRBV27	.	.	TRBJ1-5	CASSLEGRQPQHF	TGTGCCAGCAGTTTAGAAGGGCGTCAGCCCCAGCATTTT